This TCR beta chain was sequenced for a study of identical twins. In TCRdb, the 5' RACE reads were re-called with MiXCR into one record per CDR3 protein. There are roughly 690,000 distinct CDR3 sequences in the sample; 21% occur only once, and 4% to 5.5% lies in the top ten. Donors uniformly comprised healthy Caucasians. As concerns this clonotype: Its antigen is not identified.

The trim removed 5 bases at V and 2 bases at J, leaving 7 bases unmatched. Looked up from germline, CDR1 is SGHRS and CDR2 is YFSETQ. This CDR3 region has 15 residues. Points from the study as a whole: Invariant MAIT and iNKT cells are populations that could partly confound zero-insertion analyses. In drawing conclusions, the study used cross-sectional statistical analysis and did not follow the same donors.

A further study also used this sample, focusing on T cells expressing NK-cell markers. That source adds: TCR beta repertoires came from sorted CD3+CD56+NKG2C+, CD3+CD56+NKG2C- and CD3+CD56-NKG2C+ T cells.

The J gene is TRBJ2-1, the V gene TRBV5-1; 7 bases agree with TRBD1. Sample: PBMCs. The sequence derives from a young woman in good health. The CDR3 spells CASSPTGTAYNEQFF. DNA of the CDR3: TGCGCCAGCAGTCCAACCGGGACAGCCTACAATGAGCAGTTCTTC.